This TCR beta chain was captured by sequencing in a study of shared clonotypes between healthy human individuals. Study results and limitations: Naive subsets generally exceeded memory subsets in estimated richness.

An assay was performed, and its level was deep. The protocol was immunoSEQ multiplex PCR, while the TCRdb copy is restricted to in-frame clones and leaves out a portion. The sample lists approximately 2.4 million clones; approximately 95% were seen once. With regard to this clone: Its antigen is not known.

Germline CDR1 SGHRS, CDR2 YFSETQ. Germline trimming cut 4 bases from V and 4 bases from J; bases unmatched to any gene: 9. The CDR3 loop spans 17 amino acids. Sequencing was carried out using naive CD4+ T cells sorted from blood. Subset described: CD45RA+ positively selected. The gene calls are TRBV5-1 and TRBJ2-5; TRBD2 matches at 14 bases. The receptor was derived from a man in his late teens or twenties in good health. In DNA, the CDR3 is TGCGCCAGCAGCACGACTAGCGGGGGGGCGATCGGAGAGACCCAGTACTTC. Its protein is CASSTTSGGAIGETQYF.